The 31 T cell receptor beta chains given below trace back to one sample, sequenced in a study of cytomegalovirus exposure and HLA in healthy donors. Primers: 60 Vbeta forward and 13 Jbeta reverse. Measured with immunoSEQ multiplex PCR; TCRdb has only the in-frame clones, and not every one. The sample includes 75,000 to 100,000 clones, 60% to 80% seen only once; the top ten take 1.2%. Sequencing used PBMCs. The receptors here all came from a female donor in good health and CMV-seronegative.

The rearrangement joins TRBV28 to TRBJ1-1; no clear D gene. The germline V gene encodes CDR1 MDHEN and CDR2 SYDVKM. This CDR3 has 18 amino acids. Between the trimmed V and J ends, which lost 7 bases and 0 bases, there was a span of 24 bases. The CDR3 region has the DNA TGTGCCAGCATCCCCGGGAATATTCGGGTGGGGTTGAACACTGAAGCTTTCTTT. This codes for CASIPGNIRVGLNTEAFF.

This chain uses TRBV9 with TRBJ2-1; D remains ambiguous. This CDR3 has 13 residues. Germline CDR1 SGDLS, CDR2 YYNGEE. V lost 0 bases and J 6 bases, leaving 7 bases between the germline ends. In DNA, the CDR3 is TGTGCCAGCAGCGTAGAGGCAGGCAATGAGCAGTTCTTC. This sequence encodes CASSVEAGNEQFF.

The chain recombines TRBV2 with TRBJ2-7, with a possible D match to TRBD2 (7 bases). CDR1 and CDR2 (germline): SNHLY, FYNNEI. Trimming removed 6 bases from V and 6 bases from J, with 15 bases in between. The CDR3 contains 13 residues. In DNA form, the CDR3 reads TGTGCCAGCAGCCCCAGGGAGGGGGGCGAGCAGTACTTC. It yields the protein CASSPREGGEQYF. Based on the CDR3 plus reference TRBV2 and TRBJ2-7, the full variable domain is EPEVTQTPSHQVTQMGQEVILRCVPISNHLYFYWYRQILGQKVEFLVSFYNNEISEKSEIFDDQFSVERPDGSNFTLKIRSTKLEDSAMYFCASSPREGGEQYFGPGTRLTVT.

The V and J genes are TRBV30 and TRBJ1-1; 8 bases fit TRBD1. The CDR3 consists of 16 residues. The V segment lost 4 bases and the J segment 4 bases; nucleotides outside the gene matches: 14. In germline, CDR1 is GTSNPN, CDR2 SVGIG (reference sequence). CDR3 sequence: CAWTGGVTQASTEAFF. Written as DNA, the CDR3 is TGTGCCTGGACAGGGGGCGTAACCCAGGCTAGCACTGAAGCTTTCTTT.

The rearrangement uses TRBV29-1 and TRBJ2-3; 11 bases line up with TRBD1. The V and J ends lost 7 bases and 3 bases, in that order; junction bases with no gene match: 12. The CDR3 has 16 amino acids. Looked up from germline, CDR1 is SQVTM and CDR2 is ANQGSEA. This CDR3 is CSAGRPDRGRTDTQYF. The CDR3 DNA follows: TGCAGCGCCGGGAGACCGGACAGGGGGCGTACAGATACGCAGTATTTT.

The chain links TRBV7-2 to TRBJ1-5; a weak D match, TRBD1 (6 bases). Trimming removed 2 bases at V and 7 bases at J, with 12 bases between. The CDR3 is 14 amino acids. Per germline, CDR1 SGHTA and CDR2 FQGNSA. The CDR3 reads CASSLSWTDQPQHF. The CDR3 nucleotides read TGTGCCAGCAGCTTATCCTGGACAGACCAGCCCCAGCATTTT.

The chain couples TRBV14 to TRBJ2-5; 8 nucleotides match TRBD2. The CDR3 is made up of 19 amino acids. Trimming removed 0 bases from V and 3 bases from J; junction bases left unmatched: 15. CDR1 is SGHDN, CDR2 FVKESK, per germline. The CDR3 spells CASSQDGVGGGKRKETQYF. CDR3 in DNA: TGTGCCAGCAGCCAAGATGGTGTAGGCGGGGGGAAAAGAAAAGAGACCCAGTACTTC. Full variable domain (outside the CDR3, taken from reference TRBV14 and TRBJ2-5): EAGVTQFPSHSVIEKGQTVTLRCDPISGHDNLYWYRRVMGKEIKFLLHFVKESKQDESGMPNNRFLAERTGGTYSTLKVQPAELEDSGVYFCASSQDGVGGGKRKETQYFGPGTRLLVL.

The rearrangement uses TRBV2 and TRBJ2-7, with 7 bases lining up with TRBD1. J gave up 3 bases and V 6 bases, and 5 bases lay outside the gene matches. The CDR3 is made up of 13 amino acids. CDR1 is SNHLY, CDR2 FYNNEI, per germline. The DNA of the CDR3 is TGTGCCAGCAGGGTAGACAGGGACTACGAGCAGTACTTC. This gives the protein CASRVDRDYEQYF. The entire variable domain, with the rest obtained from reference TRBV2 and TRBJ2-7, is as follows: EPEVTQTPSHQVTQMGQEVILRCVPISNHLYFYWYRQILGQKVEFLVSFYNNEISEKSEIFDDQFSVERPDGSNFTLKIRSTKLEDSAMYFCASRVDRDYEQYFGPGTRLTVT.

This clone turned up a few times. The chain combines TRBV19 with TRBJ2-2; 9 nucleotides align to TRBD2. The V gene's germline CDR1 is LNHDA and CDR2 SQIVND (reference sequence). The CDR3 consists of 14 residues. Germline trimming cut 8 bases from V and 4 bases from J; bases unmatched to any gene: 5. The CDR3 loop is CASLPSGATGELFF. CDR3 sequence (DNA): TGTGCCAGTCTCCCTAGCGGGGCCACCGGGGAGCTGTTTTTT.

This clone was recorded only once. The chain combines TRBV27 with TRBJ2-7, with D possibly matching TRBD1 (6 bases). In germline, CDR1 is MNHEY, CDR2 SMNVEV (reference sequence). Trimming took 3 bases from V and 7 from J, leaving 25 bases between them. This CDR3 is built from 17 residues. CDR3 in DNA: TGTGCCAGCAGTTTTGTTCGACCGGGACACTTTCCTGAGGAGCAGTACTTC. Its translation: CASSFVRPGHFPEEQYF.

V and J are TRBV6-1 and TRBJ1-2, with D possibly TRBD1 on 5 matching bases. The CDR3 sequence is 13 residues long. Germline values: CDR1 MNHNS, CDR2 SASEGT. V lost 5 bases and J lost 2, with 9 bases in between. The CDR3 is CASSSDRNYGYTF. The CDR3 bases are TGTGCCAGCAGTTCCGACAGAAACTATGGCTACACCTTC.

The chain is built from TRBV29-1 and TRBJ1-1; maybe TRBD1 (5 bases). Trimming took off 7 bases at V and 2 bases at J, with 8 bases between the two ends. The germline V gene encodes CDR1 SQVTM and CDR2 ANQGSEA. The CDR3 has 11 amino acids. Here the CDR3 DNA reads TGCAGCGGGGGCGAAAACACTGAAGCTTTCTTT. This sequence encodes CSGGENTEAFF. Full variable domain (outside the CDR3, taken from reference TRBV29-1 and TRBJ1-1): SAVISQKPSRDICQRGTSLTIQCQVDSQVTMMFWYRQQPGQSLTLIATANQGSEATYESGFVIDKFPISRPNLTFSTLTVSNMSPEDSSIYLCSGGENTEAFFGQGTRLTVV.

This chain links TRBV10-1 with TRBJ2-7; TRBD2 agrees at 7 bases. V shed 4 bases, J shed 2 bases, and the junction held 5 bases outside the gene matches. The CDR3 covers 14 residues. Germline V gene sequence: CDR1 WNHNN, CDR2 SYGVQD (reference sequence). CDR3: CASSAGRPPYEQYF. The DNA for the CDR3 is TGCGCCAGCAGTGCCGGGAGGCCCCCCTACGAGCAGTACTTC.

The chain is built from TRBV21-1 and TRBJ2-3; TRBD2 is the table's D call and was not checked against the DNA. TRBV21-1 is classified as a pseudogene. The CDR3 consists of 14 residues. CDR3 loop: CASSTSGGTDTQYF. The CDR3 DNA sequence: TGTGCCAGCAGCACTAGCGGGGGGACAGATACGCAGTATTTT.

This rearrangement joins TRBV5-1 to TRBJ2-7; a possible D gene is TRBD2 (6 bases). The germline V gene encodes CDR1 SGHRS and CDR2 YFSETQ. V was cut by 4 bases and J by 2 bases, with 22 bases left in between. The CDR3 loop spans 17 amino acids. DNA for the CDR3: TGCGCCAGCAGCCTATTTGCCTCAACTAGCCCCACCTACGAGCAGTACTTC. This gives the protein CASSLFASTSPTYEQYF.

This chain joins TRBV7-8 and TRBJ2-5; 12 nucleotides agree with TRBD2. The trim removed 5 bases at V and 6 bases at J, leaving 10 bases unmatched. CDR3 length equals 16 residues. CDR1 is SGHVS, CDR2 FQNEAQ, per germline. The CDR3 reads CASSPRTSGANKTQYF. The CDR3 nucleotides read TGTGCCAGCAGCCCCCGGACTAGCGGGGCCAACAAGACCCAGTACTTC. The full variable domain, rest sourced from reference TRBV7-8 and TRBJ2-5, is GAGVSQSPRYKVAKRGQDVALRCDPISGHVSLFWYQQALGQGPEFLTYFQNEAQLDKSGLPSDRFFAERPEGSVSTLKIQRTQQEDSAVYLCASSPRTSGANKTQYFGPGTRLLVL.

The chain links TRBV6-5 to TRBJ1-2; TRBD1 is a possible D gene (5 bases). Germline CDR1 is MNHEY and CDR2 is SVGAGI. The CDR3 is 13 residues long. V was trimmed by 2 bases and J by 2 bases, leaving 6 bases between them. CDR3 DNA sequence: TGTGCCAGCAGTTACGGGGGGAACTATGGCTACACCTTC. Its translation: CASSYGGNYGYTF.

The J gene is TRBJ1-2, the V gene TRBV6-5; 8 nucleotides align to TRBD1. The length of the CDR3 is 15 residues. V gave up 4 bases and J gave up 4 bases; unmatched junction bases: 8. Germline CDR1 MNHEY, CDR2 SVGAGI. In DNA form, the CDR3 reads TGTGCCAGCAGTTCCCAGCAGGGGGCAATCTATGGCTACACCTTC. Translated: CASSSQQGAIYGYTF.

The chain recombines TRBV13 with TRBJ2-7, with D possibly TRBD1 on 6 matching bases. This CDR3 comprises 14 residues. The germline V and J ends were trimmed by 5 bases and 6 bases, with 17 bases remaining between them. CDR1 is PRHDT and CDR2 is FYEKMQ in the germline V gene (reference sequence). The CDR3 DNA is TGTGCCAGCAGCCTAACAGGGAATCTGGCCGAGCAGTACTTC. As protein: CASSLTGNLAEQYF.

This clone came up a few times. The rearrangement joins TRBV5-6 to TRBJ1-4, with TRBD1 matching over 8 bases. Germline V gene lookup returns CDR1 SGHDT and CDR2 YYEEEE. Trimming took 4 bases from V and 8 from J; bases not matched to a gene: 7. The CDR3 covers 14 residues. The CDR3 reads CASSGTGPGEKLFF. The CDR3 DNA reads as TGTGCCAGCAGCGGGACAGGCCCGGGGGAAAAACTGTTTTTT.

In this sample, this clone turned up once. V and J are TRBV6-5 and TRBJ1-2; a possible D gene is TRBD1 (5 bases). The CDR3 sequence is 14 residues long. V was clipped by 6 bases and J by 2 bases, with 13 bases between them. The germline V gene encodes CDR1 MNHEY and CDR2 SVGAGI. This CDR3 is CASSRTPGNYGYTF. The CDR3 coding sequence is TGTGCCAGCAGCCGAACCCCAGGGAACTATGGCTACACCTTC.

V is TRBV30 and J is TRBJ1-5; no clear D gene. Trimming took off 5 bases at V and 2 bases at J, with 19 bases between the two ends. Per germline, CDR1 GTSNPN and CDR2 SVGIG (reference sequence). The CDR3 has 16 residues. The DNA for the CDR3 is TGTGCCTGGGGTCCGATGAGGTACGATCGCAATCAGCCCCAGCATTTT. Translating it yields CAWGPMRYDRNQPQHF.

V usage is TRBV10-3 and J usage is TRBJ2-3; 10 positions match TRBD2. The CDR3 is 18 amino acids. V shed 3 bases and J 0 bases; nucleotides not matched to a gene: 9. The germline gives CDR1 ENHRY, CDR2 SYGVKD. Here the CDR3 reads CAISDPPGLAKSTDTQYF. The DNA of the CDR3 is TGTGCCATCAGTGACCCTCCGGGACTAGCGAAAAGCACAGATACGCAGTATTTT.

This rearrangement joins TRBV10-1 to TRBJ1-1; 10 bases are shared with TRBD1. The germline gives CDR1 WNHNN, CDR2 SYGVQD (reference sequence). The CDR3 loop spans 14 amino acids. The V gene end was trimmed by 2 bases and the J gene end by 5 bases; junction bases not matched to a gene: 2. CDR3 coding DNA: TGCGCCAGCAGTGAGGGGACAGGGGTTACTGAAGCTTTCTTT. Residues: CASSEGTGVTEAFF.

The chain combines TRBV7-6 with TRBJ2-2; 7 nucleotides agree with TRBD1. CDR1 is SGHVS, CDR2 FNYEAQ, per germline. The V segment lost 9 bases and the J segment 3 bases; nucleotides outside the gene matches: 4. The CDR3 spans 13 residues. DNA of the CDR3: TGTGCCAGTTCCGGGACAGACACCGGGGAGCTGTTTTTT. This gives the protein CASSGTDTGELFF.

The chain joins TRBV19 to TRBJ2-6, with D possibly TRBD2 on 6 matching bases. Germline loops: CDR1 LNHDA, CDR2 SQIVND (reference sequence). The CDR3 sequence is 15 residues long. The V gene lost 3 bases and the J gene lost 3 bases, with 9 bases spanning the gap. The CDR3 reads CASSMRDGGANVLTF. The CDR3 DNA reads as TGTGCCAGTAGTATGCGGGATGGTGGGGCCAACGTCCTGACTTTC.

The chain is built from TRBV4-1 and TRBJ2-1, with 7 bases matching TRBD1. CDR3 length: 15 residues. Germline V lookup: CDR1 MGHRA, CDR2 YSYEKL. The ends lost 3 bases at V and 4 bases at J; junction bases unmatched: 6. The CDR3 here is CASSQLGGPYNEQFF. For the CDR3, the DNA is TGCGCCAGCAGCCAGCTAGGGGGCCCTTACAATGAGCAGTTCTTC.

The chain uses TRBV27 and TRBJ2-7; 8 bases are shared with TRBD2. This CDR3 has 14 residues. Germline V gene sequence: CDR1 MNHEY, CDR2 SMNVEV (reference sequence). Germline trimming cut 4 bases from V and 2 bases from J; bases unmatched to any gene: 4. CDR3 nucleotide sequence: TGTGCCAGCAGTTGGAGCGGGAGCCCCTACGAGCAGTACTTC. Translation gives CASSWSGSPYEQYF.

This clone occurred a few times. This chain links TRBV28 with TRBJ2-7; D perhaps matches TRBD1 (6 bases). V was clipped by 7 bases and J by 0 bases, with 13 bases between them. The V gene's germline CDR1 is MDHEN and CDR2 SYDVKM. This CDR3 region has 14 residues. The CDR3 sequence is CASTLGHHSYEQYF. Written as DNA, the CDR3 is TGTGCCAGCACCCTGGGACATCACTCCTACGAGCAGTACTTC.

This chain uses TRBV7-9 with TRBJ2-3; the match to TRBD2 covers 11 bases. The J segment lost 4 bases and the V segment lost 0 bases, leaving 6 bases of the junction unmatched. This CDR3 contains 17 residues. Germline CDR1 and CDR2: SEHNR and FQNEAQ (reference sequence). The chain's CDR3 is CASSLAKLAGGPDTQYF. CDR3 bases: TGTGCCAGCAGCTTAGCGAAGCTAGCGGGAGGCCCAGATACGCAGTATTTT.

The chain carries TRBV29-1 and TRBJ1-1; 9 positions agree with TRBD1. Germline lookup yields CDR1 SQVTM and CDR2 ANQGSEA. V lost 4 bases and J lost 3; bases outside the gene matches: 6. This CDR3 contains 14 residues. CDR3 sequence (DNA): TGCAGCGTTGCTGGGACAGGGACGGACACTGAAGCTTTCTTT. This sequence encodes CSVAGTGTDTEAFF.